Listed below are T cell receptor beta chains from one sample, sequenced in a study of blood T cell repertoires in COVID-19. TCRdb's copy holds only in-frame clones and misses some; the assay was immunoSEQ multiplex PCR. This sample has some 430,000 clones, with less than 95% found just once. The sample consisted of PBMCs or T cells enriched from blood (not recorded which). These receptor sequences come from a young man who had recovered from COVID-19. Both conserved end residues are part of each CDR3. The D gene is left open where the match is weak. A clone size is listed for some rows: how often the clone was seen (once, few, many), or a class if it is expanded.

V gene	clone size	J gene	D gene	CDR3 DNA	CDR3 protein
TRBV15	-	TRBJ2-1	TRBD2	TGTGCCACCAGCAACCCACCAGATATGGAGGGAGGGATTGAGCAGTTCTTC	CATSNPPDMEGGIEQFF
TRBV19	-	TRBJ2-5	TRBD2	TGTGCCAGTAGCAGGACTAGCGGGAGCAGGGAGACCCAGTACTTC	CASSRTSGSRETQYF
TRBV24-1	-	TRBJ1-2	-	TGTGCCACCAGTGAGTCGACAGGTTCAGCCCCCTATGGCTACACCTTC	CATSESTGSAPYGYTF
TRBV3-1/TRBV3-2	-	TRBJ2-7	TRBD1	TGTGCCAGCAGCCGAATAGGGACAGGGCCGCAGTACTTC	CASSRIGTGPQYF
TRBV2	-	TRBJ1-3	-	TGTGCCAGCAGCCCCAGGGCTGCCCCTACTGGAAACACCATATATTTT	CASSPRAAPTGNTIYF
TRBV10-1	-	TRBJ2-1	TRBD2	TGCGCCAGGAGTTGGCGGGAGACCTACAATGAGCAGTTCTTC	CARSWRETYNEQFF
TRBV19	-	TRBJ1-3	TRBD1	TGTGCCAGTAGCGGACAGGGGGCTGGAAACACCATATATTTT	CASSGQGAGNTIYF
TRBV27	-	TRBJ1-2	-	TGTGCCAGCAGTTTATACTCTTCGGGGTATGGCTACACCTTC	CASSLYSSGYGYTF
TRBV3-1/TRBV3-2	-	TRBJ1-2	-	TGTGCCAGCAGCCAAGAGGTGGCAGCTAACTATGGCTACACCTTC	CASSQEVAANYGYTF
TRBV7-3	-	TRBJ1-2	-	TGTGCCAGCAGCTTAACGGACAGCCTCTGGGGCTACACCTTC	CASSLTDSLWGYTF
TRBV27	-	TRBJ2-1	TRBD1	TGTGCCAGCAGTCTTCGGACAGGAAAGAATGAGCAGTTCTTC	CASSLRTGKNEQFF
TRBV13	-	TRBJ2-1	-	TGTGCCAGCAGCCCCTCACGGAATGAGCAGTTCTTC	CASSPSRNEQFF
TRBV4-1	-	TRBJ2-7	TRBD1	TGCGCCAGCACCCTCTCCCCGGGACAGGGGGCCTACGAGCAGTACTTC	CASTLSPGQGAYEQYF
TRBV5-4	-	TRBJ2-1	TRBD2	TGTGCCAGCAGCCCCGCTAGCGGGCCCGACAATGAGCAGTTCTTC	CASSPASGPDNEQFF
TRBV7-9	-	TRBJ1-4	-	TGTGCCAGCAGCTTTCGTAGTGATGAAAAACTGTTTTTT	CASSFRSDEKLFF
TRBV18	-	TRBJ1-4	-	TGTGCCAGCTCACCGTCACAGTCGGAAAAACTGTTTTTT	CASSPSQSEKLFF
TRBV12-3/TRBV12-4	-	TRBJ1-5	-	TGTGCCAGCAGTTTCAGTAATCAGCCCCAGCATTTT	CASSFSNQPQHF
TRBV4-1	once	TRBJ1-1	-	TGCGCCAGCAAGCCAAGGGTAGGGGATTCCACTGAAGCTTTCTTT	CASKPRVGDSTEAFF
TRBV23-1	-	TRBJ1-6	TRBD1	TGCGCGGGGATGGGACAGCTAAATTCACCCCTCCACTTT	CAGMGQLNSPLHF
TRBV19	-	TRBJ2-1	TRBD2	TGTGCCAGTAGACCTAGCGGGAGTTGGAATGAGCAGTTCTTC	CASRPSGSWNEQFF
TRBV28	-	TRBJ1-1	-	TGTGCCAGCAGGAGGAGCACTGAAGCTTTCTTT	CASRRSTEAFF
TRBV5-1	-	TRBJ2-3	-	TGCGCCAGCAGCTTGCGCGTAACAGGCACAGATACGCAGTATTTT	CASSLRVTGTDTQYF
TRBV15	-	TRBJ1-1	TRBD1	TGTGCCACCAGGGCGGGGACAGGTAATGGTGACACTGAAGCTTTCTTT	CATRAGTGNGDTEAFF
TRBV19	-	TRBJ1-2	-	TGTGCCAGTAGTAAGCCGGCCAGAGGGCTCAATGGCTACACCTTC	CASSKPARGLNGYTF
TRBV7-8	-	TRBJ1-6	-	TGTGCCAGCAGAACCGGGACATTACTTTCACCCCTCCACTTT	CASRTGTLLSPLHF
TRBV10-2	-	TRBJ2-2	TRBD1	TGCGCCAGCAGCACAGGGGTTGACACCGGGGAGCTGTTTTTT	CASSTGVDTGELFF
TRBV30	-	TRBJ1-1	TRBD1	TGTGCCTGGGGACAGGGGCGGGACACTGAAGCTTTCTTT	CAWGQGRDTEAFF
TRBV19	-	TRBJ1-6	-	TGTGCCAGTAGTTTTAATTACAGGGTGAAGGAAAGCTATAATTCACCCCTCCACTTT	CASSFNYRVKESYNSPLHF
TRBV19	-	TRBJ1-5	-	TGTGCCTCCGCAGGGAATAGCAATCAGCCCCAGCATTTT	CASAGNSNQPQHF
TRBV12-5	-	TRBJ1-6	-	TGTGCTAGTGGTTCCGCCCTAATAGAAGAGGCTAATTCACCCCTCCACTTT	CASGSALIEEANSPLHF
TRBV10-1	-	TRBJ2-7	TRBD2	TGCGCCAGCAGCCCAGCGGGAGTACTCGAGCAGTACTTC	CASSPAGVLEQYF
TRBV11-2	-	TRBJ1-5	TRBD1	TGTGCCAGCAGCTTAGTACCAGGGGGGCAGCCCCAGCATTTT	CASSLVPGGQPQHF
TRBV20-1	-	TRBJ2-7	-	TGCAGTGCTAGTATGGGCCGCCTCGAGCAGTACTTC	CSASMGRLEQYF
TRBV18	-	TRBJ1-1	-	TGTGCCAGCTCACGGGACACGGCGAACACTGAAGCTTTCTTT	CASSRDTANTEAFF
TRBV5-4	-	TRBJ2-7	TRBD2	TGTGCCAGCAGCTTGGGTCTAGCGGAACCTTACGAGCAGTACTTC	CASSLGLAEPYEQYF
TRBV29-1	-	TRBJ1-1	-	TGCAGCGTTGGTCTCGCGGGGAGGACTGAAGCTTTCTTT	CSVGLAGRTEAFF
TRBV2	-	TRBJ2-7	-	TGTGCCAGCAGTAACCCTCAAAACAACACCTACGAGCAGTACTTC	CASSNPQNNTYEQYF
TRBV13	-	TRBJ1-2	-	TGTGCCAGCAGCTTTTTCACCTCTTCGCTTTCCGGCTATGGCTACACCTTC	CASSFFTSSLSGYGYTF
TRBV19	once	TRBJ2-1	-	TGTGCCAGTAGTCTTGGCCTGCTCGATGAGCAGTTCTTC	CASSLGLLDEQFF
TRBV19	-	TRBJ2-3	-	TGTGCCAGTAGTATCACGGCAGGGAGGGATACGCAGTATTTT	CASSITAGRDTQYF
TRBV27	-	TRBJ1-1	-	TGTGCCAGCAGTTCCCCTCAGGAGAACACTGAAGCTTTCTTT	CASSSPQENTEAFF
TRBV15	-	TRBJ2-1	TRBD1	TGTGCCACCAGCAGCCAGAGGACAGGCAACAATGAGCAGTTCTTC	CATSSQRTGNNEQFF
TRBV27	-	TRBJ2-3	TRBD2	TGTGCCAGCAGTTGGACTAGCCTCACAGATACGCAGTATTTT	CASSWTSLTDTQYF
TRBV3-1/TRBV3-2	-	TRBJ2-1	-	TGTGCCAGCAGCCAAGGCATGTTGGGGGCGGAGCAGTTCTTC	CASSQGMLGAEQFF
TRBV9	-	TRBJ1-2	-	TGTGCCAGCAGCGTAGATATGACAGGCGATGGCTACACCTTC	CASSVDMTGDGYTF
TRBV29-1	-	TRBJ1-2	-	TGCAGCGCCGATATGACAGCCTCTAACTATGGCTACACCTTC	CSADMTASNYGYTF
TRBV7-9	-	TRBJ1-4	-	TGTGCCAGCAGCCCGGGGAGGGGGGATAATGAAAAACTGTTTTTT	CASSPGRGDNEKLFF
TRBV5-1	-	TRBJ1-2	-	TGCGCCAGCAGCTTAGCAGGCCTCGTCGACGGCTACACCTTC	CASSLAGLVDGYTF
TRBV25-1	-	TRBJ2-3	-	TGTGCCAGCAGTCATTCGGGGAAGAGCACAGATACGCAGTATTTT	CASSHSGKSTDTQYF
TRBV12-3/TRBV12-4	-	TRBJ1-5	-	TGTGCCAGCAGTTTCTCGGGCAATCAGCCCCAGCATTTT	CASSFSGNQPQHF
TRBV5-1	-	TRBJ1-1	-	TGCGCCAGCAGCGCTGAGGTGAGCGCCACTGAAGCTTTCTTT	CASSAEVSATEAFF
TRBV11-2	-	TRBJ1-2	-	TGTGCCAGCAGCTTAGCGAGGGATGGCTACACCTTC	CASSLARDGYTF
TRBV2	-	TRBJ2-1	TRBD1	TGTGCCAGCAGTGACGGCCGTCCACAGGGGGATGAGCAGTTCTTC	CASSDGRPQGDEQFF
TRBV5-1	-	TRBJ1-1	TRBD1	TGCGCCAGCAGCCTCCGACAGGGACCAAACACTGAAGCTTTCTTT	CASSLRQGPNTEAFF
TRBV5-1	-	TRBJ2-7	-	TGCGCCAGCAGCTTGGTTGGGGGCTTTTACGAGCAGTACTTC	CASSLVGGFYEQYF
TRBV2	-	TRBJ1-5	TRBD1	TGTGCCAGCAGGGAAACAGGGGGCAATCAGCCCCAGCATTTT	CASRETGGNQPQHF
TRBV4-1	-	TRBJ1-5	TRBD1	TGCGCCAGCAGCCAAACGAGCCAGACAGGGTACAATCAGCCCCAGCATTTT	CASSQTSQTGYNQPQHF